This T cell receptor (beta chain) appears in the sequencing data of a study of CD8+ T cells in alopecia areata. Study-wide context: Affected scalp percentage set treated patients' severity scores. Findings and caveats of the study: Normal skin's resident alphabeta T cells are also sequenced in scalp samples.

Reverse transcription of extracted RNA yielded cDNA, which provided the sequencing template. The method was immunoSEQ multiplex PCR; TCRdb's version includes in-frame clones alone and lacks a portion of them. The repertoire holds some 180,000 clones, with 53% as singletons. CDR1 and CDR2 (germline): MGHDK, SYGVNS. The CDR3 consists of 14 residues. V was clipped by 1 base and J by 6 bases, with 12 bases between them. Treatment described: oral pan-JAK inhibitor, 5-10 mg twice daily. Peripheral blood and lesional scalp punch biopsies were taken from alopecia areata patients. For this clone: Its specificity is unknown.

The clonotype originates from a human donor with alopecia areata. This material consisted of CD8+ T cells sorted from blood, taken at week 24, from a patient treated with tofacitinib. The rearrangement joins TRBV25-1 to TRBJ1-2; D is undetermined. This chain's CDR3 is CASSEFSVRDGYTF. The CDR3 DNA is TGTGCCAGCAGTGAATTTTCAGTGAGGGATGGCTACACCTTC.